The sequence of this T cell receptor beta chain was determined in a study of blood T cells in healthy people across ages. Findings and limits, study-wide: Expanded clonotype shifts may have been confounded, as the donors had an unknown CMV status. It was held that the diversity estimates obtained from one million T cells were underestimates. Compared with aged donors, long-lived donors showed fewer expanded clones, suggesting selection.

This clonotype was counted a few times. The antigen is undetermined. CDR3 length equals 14 residues. Germline V gives CDR1 SGHRS, CDR2 YFSETQ. Trimming cost V 7 bases and J 13 bases; bases outside gene matches: 10. For the second PCR, which ran for roughly 7 to 11 cycles, a sample-barcoded 5' primer and a J-beta primer mix were used. Individual samples furnished no less than 2.5 million CDR3-containing paired-end reads apiece. TCRdb fed the 5' RACE reads into MiXCR, producing one record per CDR3 protein. The sample consists of 2 million or so distinct CDR3 sequences, 49% of them appearing once. The TCR originated in a woman aged 40 to 50 in good health. The sequenced material came from blood. The rearrangement joins TRBV5-1 to TRBJ2-1, with 14 bases identical to TRBD2. The CDR3 reads CASGTSGGPKRQFF. CDR3 coding DNA: TGCGCCAGCGGGACTAGCGGGGGCCCCAAGAGACAGTTCTTC. The full variable domain, completed using reference TRBV5-1 and TRBJ2-1, is KAGVTQTPRYLIKTRGQQVTLSCSPISGHRSVSWYQQTPGQGLQFLFEYFSETQRNKGNFPGRFSGRQFSNSRSEMNVSTLELGDSALYLCASGTSGGPKRQFFGPGTRLTVL.